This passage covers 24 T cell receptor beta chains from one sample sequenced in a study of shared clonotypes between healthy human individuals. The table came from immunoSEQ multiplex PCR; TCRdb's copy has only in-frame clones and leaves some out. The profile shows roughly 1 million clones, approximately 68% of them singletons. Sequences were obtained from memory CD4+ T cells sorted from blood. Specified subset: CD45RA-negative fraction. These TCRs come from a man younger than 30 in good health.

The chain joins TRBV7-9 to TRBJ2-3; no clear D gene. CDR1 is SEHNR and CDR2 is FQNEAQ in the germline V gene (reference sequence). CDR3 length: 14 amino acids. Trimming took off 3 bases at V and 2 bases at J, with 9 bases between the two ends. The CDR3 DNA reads TGTGCCAGCAGCTTCTTCAGAGACACAGATACGCAGTATTTT. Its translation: CASSFFRDTDTQYF.

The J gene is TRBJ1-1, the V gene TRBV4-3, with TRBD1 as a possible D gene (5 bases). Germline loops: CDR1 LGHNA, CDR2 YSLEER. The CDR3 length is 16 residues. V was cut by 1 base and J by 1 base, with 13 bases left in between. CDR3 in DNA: TGCGCCAGCAGCCAAGCACCCACAGGAGGGAACACTGAAGCTTTCTTT. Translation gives CASSQAPTGGNTEAFF.

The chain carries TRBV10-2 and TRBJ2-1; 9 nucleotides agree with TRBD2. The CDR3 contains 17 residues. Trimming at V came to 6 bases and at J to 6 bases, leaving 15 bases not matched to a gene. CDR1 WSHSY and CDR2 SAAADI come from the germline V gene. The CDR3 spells CASRRTVGAGGVNEQFF. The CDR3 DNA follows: TGCGCCAGCAGACGGACAGTCGGGGCGGGAGGGGTCAATGAGCAGTTCTTC.

The CDR3 loop reads CASSVGGTGPYQETQYF. In nucleotides, the CDR3 is TGTGCCAGCAGCGTAGGGGGGACAGGCCCGTACCAAGAGACCCAGTACTTC. V usage is TRBV9 and J usage is TRBJ2-5, with 8 bases matching TRBD1. Trimming took 0 bases from V and 0 from J; bases not matched to a gene: 7. The CDR3 has 17 amino acids. Germline loops: CDR1 SGDLS, CDR2 YYNGEE. Using reference TRBV9 and TRBJ2-5 for the parts outside the CDR3, the full variable domain is DSGVTQTPKHLITATGQRVTLRCSPRSGDLSVYWYQQSLDQGLQFLIQYYNGEERAKGNILERFSAQQFPDLHSELNLSSLELGDSALYFCASSVGGTGPYQETQYFGPGTRLLVL.

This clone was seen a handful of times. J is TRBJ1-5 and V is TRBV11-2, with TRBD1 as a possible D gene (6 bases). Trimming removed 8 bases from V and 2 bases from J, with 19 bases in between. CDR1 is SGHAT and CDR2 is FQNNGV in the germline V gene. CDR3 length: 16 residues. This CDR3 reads CASPRVQGLGNQPQHF. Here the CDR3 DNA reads TGTGCCAGCCCCCGCGTACAGGGTCTGGGCAATCAGCCCCAGCATTTT.

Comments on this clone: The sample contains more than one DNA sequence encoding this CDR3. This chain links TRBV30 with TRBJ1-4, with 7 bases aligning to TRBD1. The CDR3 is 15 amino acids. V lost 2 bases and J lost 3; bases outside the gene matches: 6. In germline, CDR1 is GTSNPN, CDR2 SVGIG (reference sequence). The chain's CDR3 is CAWSSTGSSNEKLFF. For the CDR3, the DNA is TGTGCCTGGAGTTCGACAGGGTCATCTAATGAAAAACTGTTTTTT.

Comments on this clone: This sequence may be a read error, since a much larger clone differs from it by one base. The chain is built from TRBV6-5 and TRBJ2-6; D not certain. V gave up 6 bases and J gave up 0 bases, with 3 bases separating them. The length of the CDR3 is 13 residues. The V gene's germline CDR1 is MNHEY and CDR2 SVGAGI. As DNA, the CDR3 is TGTGCCAGCAGCCGCTCTGGGGCCAACGTCCTGACTTTC. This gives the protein CASSRSGANVLTF.

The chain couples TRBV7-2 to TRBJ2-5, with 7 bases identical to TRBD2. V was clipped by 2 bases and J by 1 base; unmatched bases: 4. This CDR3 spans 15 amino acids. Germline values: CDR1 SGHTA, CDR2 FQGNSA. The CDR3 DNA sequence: TGTGCCAGCAGCTTATGGGGGAGGGGCCAAGAGACCCAGTACTTC. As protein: CASSLWGRGQETQYF.

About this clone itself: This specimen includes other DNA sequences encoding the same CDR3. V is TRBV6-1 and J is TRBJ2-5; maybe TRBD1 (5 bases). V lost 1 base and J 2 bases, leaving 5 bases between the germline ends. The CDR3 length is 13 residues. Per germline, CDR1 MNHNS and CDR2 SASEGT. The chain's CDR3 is CASSEGQQETQYF. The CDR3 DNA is TGTGCCAGCAGTGAAGGACAGCAAGAGACCCAGTACTTC.

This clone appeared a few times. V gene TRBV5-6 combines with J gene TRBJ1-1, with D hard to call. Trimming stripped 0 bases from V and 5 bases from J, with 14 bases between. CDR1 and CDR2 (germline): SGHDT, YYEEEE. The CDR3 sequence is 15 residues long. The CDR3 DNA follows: TGTGCCAGCAGCTTGGTCGACAAAAGAGGAACTGAAGCTTTCTTT. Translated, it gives CASSLVDKRGTEAFF.

The chain's CDR3 is CASGGGRNTGELFF. As DNA, the CDR3 is TGTGCCAGCGGGGGCGGCAGGAACACCGGGGAGCTGTTTTTT. The chain uses TRBV2 and TRBJ2-2; D might be TRBD1 (6 bases). Per germline, CDR1 SNHLY and CDR2 FYNNEI. With 8 bases removed from V and 1 base from J, the gap between germline ends came to 11 bases. The CDR3 contains 14 residues.

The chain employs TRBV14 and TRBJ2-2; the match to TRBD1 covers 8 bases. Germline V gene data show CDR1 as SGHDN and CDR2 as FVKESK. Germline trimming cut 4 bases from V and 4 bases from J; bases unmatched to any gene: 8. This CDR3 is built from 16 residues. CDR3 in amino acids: CASSRKNRGITGELFF. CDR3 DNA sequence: TGTGCCAGCAGCCGGAAGAACAGGGGGATCACCGGGGAGCTGTTTTTT.

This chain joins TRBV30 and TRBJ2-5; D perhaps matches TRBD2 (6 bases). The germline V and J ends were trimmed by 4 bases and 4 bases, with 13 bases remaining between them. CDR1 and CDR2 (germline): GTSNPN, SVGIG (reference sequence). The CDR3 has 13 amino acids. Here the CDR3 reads CAWNGGNGETQYF. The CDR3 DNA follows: TGTGCCTGGAACGGCGGGAACGGAGAGACCCAGTACTTC.

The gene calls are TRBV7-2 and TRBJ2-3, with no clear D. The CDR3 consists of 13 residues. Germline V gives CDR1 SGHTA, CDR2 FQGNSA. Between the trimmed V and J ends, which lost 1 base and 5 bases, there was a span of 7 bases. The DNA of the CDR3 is TGTGCCAGCAGCTTAGATCCGGGAGATACGCAGTATTTT. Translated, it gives CASSLDPGDTQYF.

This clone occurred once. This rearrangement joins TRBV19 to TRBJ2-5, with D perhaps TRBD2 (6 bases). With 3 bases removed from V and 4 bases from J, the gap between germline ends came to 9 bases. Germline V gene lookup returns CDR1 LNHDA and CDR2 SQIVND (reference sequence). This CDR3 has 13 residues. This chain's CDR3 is CASSIWRGETQYF. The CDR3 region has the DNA TGTGCCAGTAGTATTTGGCGGGGAGAGACCCAGTACTTC.

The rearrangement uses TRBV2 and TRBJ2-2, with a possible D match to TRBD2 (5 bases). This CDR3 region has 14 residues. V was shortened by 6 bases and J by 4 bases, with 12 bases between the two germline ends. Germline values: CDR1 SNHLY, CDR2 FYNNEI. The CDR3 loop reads CASSPLRGTGELFF. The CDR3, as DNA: TGTGCCAGCAGCCCATTACGGGGCACCGGGGAGCTGTTTTTT.

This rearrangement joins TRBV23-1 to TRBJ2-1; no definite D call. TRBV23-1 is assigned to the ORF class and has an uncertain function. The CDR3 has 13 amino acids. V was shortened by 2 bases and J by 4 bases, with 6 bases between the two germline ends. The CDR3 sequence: CASSQTEYNEQFF. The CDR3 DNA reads TGCGCCAGCAGTCAAACCGAATACAATGAGCAGTTCTTC.

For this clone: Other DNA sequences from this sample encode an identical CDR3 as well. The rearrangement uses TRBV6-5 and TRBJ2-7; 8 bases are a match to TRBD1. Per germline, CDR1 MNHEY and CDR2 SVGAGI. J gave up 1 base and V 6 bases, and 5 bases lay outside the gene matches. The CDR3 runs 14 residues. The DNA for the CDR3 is TGTGCCAGCAGGACGGACAGGGCGTCCTACGAGCAGTACTTC. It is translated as CASRTDRASYEQYF.

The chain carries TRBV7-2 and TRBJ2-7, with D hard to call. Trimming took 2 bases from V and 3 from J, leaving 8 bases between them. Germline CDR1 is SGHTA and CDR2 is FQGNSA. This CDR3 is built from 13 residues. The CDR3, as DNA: TGTGCCAGCAGCTTACCCCAAAACTACGAGCAGTACTTC. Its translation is CASSLPQNYEQYF.

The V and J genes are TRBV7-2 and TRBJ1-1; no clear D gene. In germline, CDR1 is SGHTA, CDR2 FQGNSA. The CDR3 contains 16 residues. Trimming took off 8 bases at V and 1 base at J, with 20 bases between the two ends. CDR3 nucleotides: TGTGCCAGCCTCTCGAATTTAGTCGTAGGGAACACTGAAGCTTTCTTT. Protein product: CASLSNLVVGNTEAFF.

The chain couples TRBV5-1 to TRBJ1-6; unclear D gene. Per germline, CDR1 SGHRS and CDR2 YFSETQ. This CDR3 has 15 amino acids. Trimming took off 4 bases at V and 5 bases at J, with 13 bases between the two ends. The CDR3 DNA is TGCGCCAGCAGCCCACGGATCCTCGATAATTCACCCCTCCACTTT. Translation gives CASSPRILDNSPLHF.

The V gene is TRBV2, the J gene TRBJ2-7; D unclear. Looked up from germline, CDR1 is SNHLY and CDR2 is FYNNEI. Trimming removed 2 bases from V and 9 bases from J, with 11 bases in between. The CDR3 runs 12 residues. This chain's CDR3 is CASSEMPPGQYF. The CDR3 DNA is TGTGCCAGCAGTGAAATGCCACCGGGGCAGTACTTC. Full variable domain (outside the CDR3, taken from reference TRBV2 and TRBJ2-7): EPEVTQTPSHQVTQMGQEVILRCVPISNHLYFYWYRQILGQKVEFLVSFYNNEISEKSEIFDDQFSVERPDGSNFTLKIRSTKLEDSAMYFCASSEMPPGQYFGPGTRLTVT.

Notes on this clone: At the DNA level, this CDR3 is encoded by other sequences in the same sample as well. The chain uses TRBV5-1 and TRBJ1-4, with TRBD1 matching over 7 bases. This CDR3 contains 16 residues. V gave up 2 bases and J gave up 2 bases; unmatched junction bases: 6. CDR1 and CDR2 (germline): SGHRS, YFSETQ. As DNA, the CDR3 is TGCGCCAGCAGCTTATCAGGGGGGACCACTAATGAAAAACTGTTTTTT. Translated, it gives CASSLSGGTTNEKLFF.

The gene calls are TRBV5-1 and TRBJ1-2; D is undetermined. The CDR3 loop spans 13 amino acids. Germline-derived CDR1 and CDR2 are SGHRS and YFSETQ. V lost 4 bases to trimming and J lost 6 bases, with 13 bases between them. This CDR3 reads CASSRTPVNGYTF. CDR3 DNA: TGCGCCAGCAGCAGGACCCCGGTGAATGGCTACACCTTC.